Presented here are 9 T cell receptor beta chains from one specimen sequenced in a study of tumor-infiltrating lymphocytes in primary liver carcinoma. The study co-extracted DNA and RNA from 20-30 mg of unsorted bulk tissue. Starting material of roughly 550 ng total RNA yielded TCR beta cDNA via a constant-region primer. Three nested multiplex PCR rounds, a slightly modified ARM-PCR, produced the libraries for TCR beta. Researchers ran the first two PCR rounds for 10 cycles each with TRBV1-TRBV30 forward primers and a C-beta reverse primer. TCRdb reprocessed the multiplex PCR reads via MiXCR and lists one record per CDR3 protein. Here the sample spans about 100,000 distinct CDR3 sequences, about 73% being singletons. Sequenced material: tumor-adjacent normal liver tissue. The source of these receptors is a man aged 35 to 55 with primary liver carcinoma and hepatitis B virus infection.

Notes on this clonotype: The conserved final phenylalanine or tryptophan is absent from the CDR3, which likely points to a read error. The CDR3 bases are TGCGCCAGCAGCCAAGTGCGAGGTAGCAGGACGTTAGATACGCAGTATCTT. Translated, it gives CASSQVRGSRTLDTQYL. This chain links TRBV4-1 with TRBJ2-3, with unresolved D. The germline V gene has CDR1 MGHRA and CDR2 YSYEKL. The CDR3 extends over 17 amino acids. Deletions cut 1 base from V and 5 bases from J, with 19 bases between.

Notes on this clonotype: One end of the junction is discordant with germline, which a read error may explain. The chain joins TRBV28 to TRBJ2-2; 7 nucleotides match TRBD1. The CDR3 is 15 amino acids. The germline CDR1 and CDR2 sequences are MDHEN and SYDVKM. In DNA form, the CDR3 reads TGTGCCAGCATCCCCGGACAGGTGAACATCGGGGAGCTGTTTTTT. Residues: CASIPGQVNIGELFF. Using reference TRBV28 and TRBJ2-2 for the parts outside the CDR3, the full variable domain is DVKVTQSSRYLVKRTGEKVFLECVQDMDHENMFWYRQDPGLGLRLIYFSYDVKMKEKGDIPEGYSVSREKKERFSLILESASTNQTSMYLCASIPGQVNIGELFFGEGSRLTVL.

The rearrangement links TRBV7-8 to TRBJ2-5; D ambiguous. The V gene lost 6 bases and the J gene lost 10 bases, with 27 bases spanning the gap. CDR1 SGHVS and CDR2 FQNEAQ come from the germline V gene. CDR3 length: 16 residues. This CDR3 is CASSLSLGLRKKGQYF. CDR3 nucleotide sequence: TGTGCCAGCAGTCTCTCGCTGGGGTTACGCAAGAAGGGCCAGTACTTC.

Remarks on this clonotype: Compared with germline, one end of the junction differs, possibly owing to a read error. The gene calls are TRBV11-2 and TRBJ2-7, with D perhaps TRBD2 (5 bases). Germline V CDR1 and CDR2: SGHAT, FQNNGV. CDR3 length: 13 amino acids. DNA for the CDR3: TGTGCCAGCAGCTTTCGGCTAGCCGAGGAGCAGCACTTT. Protein sequence: CASSFRLAEEQHF.

As regards this clonotype: The junction shows a germline mismatch at one end, possibly a read error. The rearrangement uses TRBV11-2 and TRBJ1-2; the D gene is possibly TRBD1 (5 bases). The germline V gene has CDR1 SGHAT and CDR2 FQNNGV. The CDR3 is made up of 13 amino acids. CDR3 DNA sequence: TGTGCCACCAGCTCAGAGGGGAACTATGGCTACACTTTC. Protein product: CATSSEGNYGYTF.

This clonotype was seen once. The chain is built from TRBV11-2 and TRBJ2-7, with TRBD2 matching over 8 bases. Germline V gives CDR1 SGHAT, CDR2 FQNNGV. There are 15 residues in the CDR3. CDR3 protein: CVSSASGTRVYEQYF. The DNA for the CDR3 is TGTGTGAGCAGCGCCAGCGGGACTAGGGTCTACGAGCAGTACTTC.

The chain combines TRBV11-2 with TRBJ2-7; D perhaps matches TRBD2 (5 bases). V lost 3 bases and J lost 9, with 15 bases in between. The CDR3 is 13 amino acids. Germline CDR1 SGHAT, CDR2 FQNNGV. This chain's CDR3 is CASSFRLAEGQYV. The CDR3, as DNA: TGTGCCAGCAGCTTTCGGCTAGCCGAGGGGCAGTACGTC.

The chain uses TRBV7-9 and TRBJ1-1; D is unresolved. Germline V gene data show CDR1 as SEHNR and CDR2 as FQNEAQ (reference sequence). V lost 1 base, J lost 10 bases, and 16 bases lay in between. The CDR3 consists of 14 residues. CDR3 sequence: CASSLERDAVGAFF. In DNA form, the CDR3 reads TGTGCCAGCAGCTTAGAACGAGACGCTGTAGGAGCTTTCTTT.

Many counts were recorded for this clonotype. Compared with germline, one end of the junction differs, possibly owing to a read error. The gene calls are TRBV12-5 and TRBJ2-1, with 13 bases matching TRBD2. CDR3 length: 18 residues. Germline-derived CDR1 and CDR2 are LGHNT and FRNRAP. CDR3 protein: CASSPGGLAGSVYSEQFF. CDR3 in DNA: TGTGCTAGTTCCCCCGGGGGACTAGCGGGATCTGTTTACAGTGAGCAGTTCTTC.